Listed below are T cell receptor beta chains from one sample, sequenced in a study of T cells in Graves' hyperthyroidism and ophthalmopathy. Via MiXCR, TCRdb re-called the multiplex PCR reads, giving one row per CDR3 protein. Of 300,000 to 500,000 distinct CDR3 sequences listed, roughly 13% are singletons. What was sequenced was blood. Receptors were obtained from a man aged 50 to 59 with Graves' ophthalmopathy. Each CDR3 is given with its conserved first and last residue. D genes are given only for firm matches. Clone size is stated in some rows and not others, as once, few, many or a class when expanded.

>TRBV6-1|.|TRBD1|TRBJ2-1
CASSPGTGWHEQFF
TGTGCCAGCAGTCCCGGGACAGGGTGGCATGAGCAGTTCTTC
>TRBV30|many|.|TRBJ1-5
CAWLPKNIRNQPQHF
TGTGCCTGGCTCCCAAAGAATATACGCAATCAGCCCCAGCATTTT
>TRBV27|few|.|TRBJ1-1
CASSLSEGRTEAFF
TGTGCCAGCAGTTTATCGGAGGGTCGTACTGAAGCTTTCTTT
>TRBV11-2|many|TRBD2|TRBJ2-1
CASSLGAGGPREQFF
TGTGCCAGCAGCTTGGGTGCGGGAGGGCCCAGAGAGCAGTTCTTC
>TRBV7-9|many|.|TRBJ2-1
CASSSGLGGGVTYNEQFF
TGTGCCAGCAGCTCTGGACTAGGGGGTGGGGTCACCTACAATGAGCAGTTCTTC
>TRBV5-1|many|.|TRBJ2-3
CASTKDGFATDTQYF
TGCGCCAGCACTAAGGACGGATTTGCCACAGATACGCAGTATTTT
>TRBV9|many|TRBD2|TRBJ2-1
CASAGASGSYEQFF
TGTGCCAGCGCTGGGGCTAGCGGGAGTTATGAGCAGTTCTTC
>TRBV15|.|.|TRBJ2-5
CATSRAGEPGETQYF
TGTGCCACCAGCAGAGCGGGAGAGCCGGGTGAGACCCAGTACTTC
>TRBV18|many|TRBD2|TRBJ2-7
CASSSMPGLADEQYF
TGTGCCAGCTCCTCTATGCCGGGACTAGCTGACGAGCAGTACTTC
>TRBV11-2|.|TRBD2|TRBJ2-2
CASSISGMGELFF
TGTGCCAGCAGCATTAGCGGGATGGGGGAGCTGTTTTTT
>TRBV12-3/TRBV12-4|.|.|TRBJ2-3
CASSYGAGGQGNTQCF
TGTGCCAGCAGTTACGGCGCCGGGGGGCAAGGAAATACGCAGTGTTTT
>TRBV9|few|TRBD2|TRBJ2-7
CASSVDGRSSLYEQYF
TGTGCCAGCAGCGTAGACGGGAGGAGTTCCTTATACGAGCAGTACTTC
>TRBV5-1|many|TRBD1|TRBJ2-7
CASSSRTGAYEQYF
TGCGCCAGCAGCTCCCGGACAGGGGCTTACGAGCAGTACTTC
>TRBV5-4|many|TRBD1|TRBJ1-2
CASSLEVRGDYGYTF
TGTGCCAGCAGCTTGGAGGTCAGGGGGGACTATGGCTACACCTTC
>TRBV18|many|TRBD2|TRBJ2-1
CASSPRGSGRVYNEQFF
TGTGCCAGCTCACCCCGAGGAAGCGGGAGGGTATACAATGAGCAGTTCTTC
>TRBV27|many|.|TRBJ1-1
CASSPNSLASTEAFF
TGTGCCAGCAGTCCGAACAGCTTAGCGAGCACTGAAGCTTTCTTT
>TRBV2|many|.|TRBJ1-2
CASTLGQSSAYTF
TGTGCCAGCACCTTAGGACAGAGTTCAGCCTACACCTTC
>TRBV20-1|many|TRBD2|TRBJ2-5
CSARELRGRQETQYF
TGCAGTGCTAGAGAACTGCGCGGGAGGCAAGAGACCCAGTACTTC
>TRBV3-1|many|.|TRBJ1-1
CASSQGPGGVNTEAFF
TGTGCCAGCAGCCAAGGGCCAGGAGGTGTGAACACTGAAGCTTTCTTT
>TRBV12-5|few|.|TRBJ1-1
CASGLGIMNTEAFF
TGTGCTAGTGGTTTAGGAATCATGAACACTGAAGCTTTCTTT
>TRBV6-5|few|.|TRBJ1-2
CASSSAPPIVRVNYGYTF
TGTGCCAGCAGTTCGGCCCCCCCTATCGTCAGGGTTAACTATGGCTACACCTTC
>TRBV29-1|many|.|TRBJ2-3
CSATGSSTDTQYF
TGCAGCGCCACCGGGTCTAGCACAGATACGCAGTATTTT
>TRBV4-2|many|.|TRBJ2-7
CASSQEAAALSYEQYF
TGTGCCAGCAGCCAAGAAGCAGCGGCCCTTTCCTACGAGCAGTACTTC
>TRBV7-9|many|.|TRBJ1-1
CASSHSGGSEAFF
TGTGCCAGCAGCCACTCCGGGGGGTCTGAAGCTTTCTTT
>TRBV19|.|.|TRBJ2-1
CAGSINGVPPQFF
TGTGCCGGTAGTATAAACGGCGTCCCACCCCAGTTCTTC
>TRBV6-1|many|.|TRBJ1-1
CASSEGWGRGTEAFF
TGTGCCAGCAGTGAAGGTTGGGGGCGCGGGACTGAAGCTTTCTTT
>TRBV28|many|TRBD1|TRBJ2-1
CASRRGQRYNEQFF
TGTGCCAGCCGCAGGGGGCAGCGATACAATGAGCAGTTCTTC
>TRBV9|many|.|TRBJ2-7
CASSDEGGQTLILEQYF
TGTGCCAGCAGCGACGAAGGTGGACAGACCTTGATTCTCGAGCAGTACTTC
>TRBV20-1|few|TRBD1|TRBJ2-1
CSAITGAHNEQFF
TGCAGTGCTATAACAGGGGCCCACAATGAGCAGTTCTTC
>TRBV28|many|TRBD1|TRBJ2-7
CASSPGTERGFSYEQYF
TGTGCCAGCAGCCCCGGGACAGAGAGGGGCTTCTCCTACGAGCAGTACTTC
>TRBV3-1|many|.|TRBJ2-1
CASSPRGQSPSNEQFF
TGTGCCAGCAGCCCCCGCGGGCAGAGCCCGTCCAATGAGCAGTTCTTC
>TRBV15|.|TRBD2|TRBJ2-5
CATSSRTSGDETQYF
TGTGCCACCAGCAGCAGGACTAGCGGGGATGAGACCCAGTACTTC
>TRBV9|few|.|TRBJ2-2
CASSVAASGTGELFF
TGTGCCAGCAGCGTAGCAGCAAGTGGCACCGGGGAGCTGTTTTTT
>TRBV29-1|many|.|TRBJ2-1
CSVEYSIGYNEQFF
TGCAGCGTCGAATATTCCATAGGCTACAATGAGCAGTTCTTC
>TRBV7-8|.|.|TRBJ2-2
CASSPAILGVTGELFF
TGTGCCAGCAGCCCCGCGATACTCGGGGTCACCGGGGAGCTGTTTTTT
>TRBV10-2|.|TRBD1|TRBJ2-2
CASSESRGPGELFF
TGCGCCAGCAGTGAGTCAAGGGGGCCCGGGGAGCTGTTTTTT
>TRBV2|many|TRBD2|TRBJ2-3
CASSGTSGLAVSDTQYF
TGTGCCAGCAGCGGAACTTCGGGACTAGCGGTTTCAGATACGCAGTATTTT
>TRBV5-1|many|.|TRBJ2-3
CASSRDGTDTQYF
TGCGCCAGCAGCAGGGACGGAACAGATACGCAGTATTTT
>TRBV7-9|many|.|TRBJ2-3
CASRLTRGTSTDTQYF
TGTGCCAGCAGACTCACCCGAGGGACGAGCACAGATACGCAGTATTTT
>TRBV3-1|.|TRBD2|TRBJ2-1
CASSSYSGSSYNEQFF
TGTGCCAGCAGCTCTTATAGCGGGAGCTCCTACAATGAGCAGTTCTTC
>TRBV6-4|few|TRBD1|TRBJ1-3
CASSESRGGAGTIYF
TGTGCCAGCAGTGAATCCCGAGGGGGCGCGGGCACCATATATTTT
>TRBV12-3/TRBV12-4|many|.|TRBJ2-7
CASSLIGYEQYF
TGTGCCAGCAGTTTAATAGGCTACGAGCAGTACTTC
>TRBV11-2|many|.|TRBJ2-7
CASSLERSRAYEQYF
TGTGCCAGCAGCTTAGAGAGGAGTAGGGCCTACGAGCAGTACTTC
>TRBV6-1|many|TRBD1|TRBJ2-7
CASSQESGQGAREQYF
TGTGCCAGCAGCCAAGAATCGGGACAGGGGGCTCGGGAGCAGTACTTC
>TRBV3-1|.|.|TRBJ2-3
CASSQEAGSNTDTQYF
TGTGCCAGCAGCCAAGAAGCCGGGAGTAACACAGATACGCAGTATTTT